These 5 T cell receptor beta chains share one sample of origin, sequenced in a study of T cell responses to AZD1222 COVID-19 vaccine. The repertoire was sequenced with immunoSEQ multiplex PCR; TCRdb's copy has only in-frame clones and lacks some. The data hold 140,000 to 150,000 clones, with 88% observed a single time. This material consisted of peripheral blood, taken on day 0 of AZD1222 vaccination. Receptor source: an adult in good health.

The chain carries TRBV7-3 and TRBJ2-1, with D possibly matching TRBD2 (7 bases). The germline V gene encodes CDR1 SGHTA and CDR2 FQGTGA. With 5 bases removed from V and 4 bases from J, the gap between germline ends came to 15 bases. The CDR3 has 15 amino acids. The CDR3 DNA follows: TGTGCCAGCAGCCCCCGGGGGGCCCCGTACAATGAGCAGTTCTTC. Amino acids: CASSPRGAPYNEQFF.

The V call is TRBV10-2, the J call TRBJ1-1, with 7 positions matching TRBD1. CDR1 WSHSY and CDR2 SAAADI come from the germline V gene. The CDR3 is made up of 14 amino acids. V was pared by 6 bases and J by 0 bases, with 4 bases of the junction left unmatched. The CDR3 bases are TGCGCCAGCAGACCGGGACAGTTGAACACTGAAGCTTTCTTT. This codes for CASRPGQLNTEAFF.

This clone came up once. The chain joins TRBV7-9 to TRBJ1-1, with 12 positions matching TRBD1. Germline V lookup: CDR1 SEHNR, CDR2 FQNEAQ (reference sequence). Trimming cost V 5 bases and J 4 bases; bases outside gene matches: 11. This CDR3 is built from 17 residues. The CDR3 sequence is CASSRQGQGARGTEAFF. For the CDR3, the DNA is TGTGCCAGCAGCCGCCAGGGACAGGGGGCGAGAGGCACTGAAGCTTTCTTT.

This chain joins TRBV18 and TRBJ2-7; unclear D gene. The CDR3 contains 11 residues. Trimming left V 6 bases short and J 5 bases short, with 8 bases between. Germline CDR1 KGHSH, CDR2 LQKENI. DNA of the CDR3: TGTGCCAGCTCGCCGCTGGACGAGCAGTACTTC. This gives the protein CASSPLDEQYF.

In its sample, this clone was seen once. Other DNA sequences in this specimen translate into the identical CDR3. The gene calls are TRBV18 and TRBJ1-1; D not certain. V was cut by 2 bases and J by 2 bases, with 6 bases left in between. The CDR3 is 13 residues long. CDR1 and CDR2 from the germline V gene are KGHSH and LQKENI. The CDR3 region is CASSPEFNTEAFF. CDR3 sequence (DNA): TGTGCCAGCTCACCAGAGTTCAACACTGAAGCTTTCTTT.